This TCR beta chain was sequenced for a study of a mutant IDH1 vaccine in newly diagnosed glioma. Turning to the study itself: Treated patients, averaging around 40 years, were about 60% male and around 40% female. Radiotherapy, temozolomide, or both had been given previously, and both were given to most. The study held visit V12 at week 35 and visit V13 at week 47. General study results and limits: Changes to the top peripheral T cell clonotypes appeared unrelated to pseudoprogression.

TCRdb's table, derived via immunoSEQ multiplex PCR, lists solely in-frame clones and lacks some. In the table there are tens of thousands of clones, approximately 90% of which are singletons. Time point here: week 47, end of study. With topical imiquimod, each dose of the vaccine consisted of 300 ug of mutant IDH1 20-mer peptide. As to this clone: The target antigen is unknown.

The CDR3 is 18 residues long. The germline V gene encodes CDR1 LNHDA and CDR2 SQIVND (reference sequence). V lost 0 bases, J lost 6 bases, and 13 bases stayed unmatched. This chain uses TRBV19 with TRBJ2-3; 9 bases align to TRBD2. The TCR was taken from a man in his forties or fifties with glioma. Sequencing was performed on PBMCs, taken from a glioma patient whose treatment included an IDH1 peptide vaccine. The CDR3 reads CASSIDLASGAIGDTQYF. The CDR3 DNA reads TGTGCCAGTAGTATAGATCTAGCTAGCGGGGCTATTGGGGATACGCAGTATTTT.